Listed below are T cell receptor beta chains from one sample, sequenced in a study of blood T cell repertoires in COVID-19. TCRdb keeps only in-frame clones here, not all; method: immunoSEQ multiplex PCR. The table has about 120,000 clones, less than 90% seen once. Sequences were obtained from peripheral blood. All receptors derive from a woman older than 75 with acute or convalescent COVID-19. CDR3s include the opening cysteine and the closing phenylalanine or tryptophan. Not every row has a clone size; where given, it reads once, few, many or a size class.

V gene | clone size | CDR3 protein
TRBV20-1 | . | CSASGWASGTGGTEAFF
TRBV19 | . | CASRPGPSGSNQPQHF
TRBV7-9 | . | CASSQAVGGPSTDTQYF
TRBV9 | . | CASSVGPNTEAFF
TRBV6-5 | . | CASSYSRRQNTEAFF
TRBV5-1 | once | CASSLVLAGGRDEQYF
TRBV16 | . | CASSQDSYGYTF
TRBV27 | . | CASSSWGGGGQETQYF
TRBV6-5 | . | CASSYSSSLDTQYF
TRBV13 | few | CASNYAPNRGYIAEAFF
TRBV18 | . | CASSPAFGRGDYGYTF
TRBV6-5 | . | CASSYRGQGGYGYTF
TRBV6-1 | . | CASSEPGLAGGTDTQYF
TRBV20-1 | . | CSARGEEEQYF
TRBV5-1 | . | CASSPDRAHEQYF
TRBV11-2 | . | CASSLVGTASSYEQYF
TRBV7-9 | . | CASSRQALTGPYASYTF
TRBV6-5 | . | CASTPGQGNTEAFF
TRBV5-4 | once | CASSSPGGDRTEAFF
TRBV4-2 | . | CASSQELVGGRPKGYTF
TRBV2 | . | CAGQGASGNTIYF
TRBV28 | . | CASSASPRGYGYTF
TRBV7-2 | . | CASSWTGVQPQHF
TRBV19 | . | CASSILGGKGHPDNSPLHF
TRBV27 | . | CASRQGQENTGELFF
TRBV6-1 | . | CASSEGGGWTAKLFF
TRBV19 | . | CASSGTAMNTEAFF
TRBV5-1 | few | CASSLMGQGAPELFF
TRBV18 | . | CASSLNSGGTDTQYF
TRBV3-1/TRBV3-2 | once | CASSQASLTEAFF
TRBV5-1 | . | CASSLETQTAKNIQYF
TRBV6-5 | . | CASRPGQGQGYTF
TRBV5-1 | . | CASSLGGRTYEQYF
TRBV19 | . | CASSIGRQISNQPQHF
TRBV12-3/TRBV12-4 | . | CASSIRDRLGYTF
TRBV11-3 | . | CASSPGGMFVQFF
TRBV24-1 | . | CATRPPGGGATEAFF
TRBV9 | . | CASSVGGMGSPLHF
TRBV5-1 | . | CASSLGTSGGGYEQYF
TRBV25-1 | . | CASSEFPMNTEAFF
TRBV3-1/TRBV3-2 | . | CASSPRDSPVNTEAFF
TRBV9 | . | CASSRPGGHQETQYF
TRBV5-5 | once | CASTRQDSYEQYF
TRBV6-1 | . | CASSGGSSGGFQETQYF
TRBV7-6 | . | CASSSGQTGSYEQYF
TRBV6-6 | . | CASSYYSGGGADTQYF
TRBV18 | . | CASSRAGGTFYGYTF
TRBV10-1 | . | CASSGGTTGNTIYF
TRBV7-2 | . | CASSISQGRNEQFF
TRBV12-5 | . | CASGSQGAGTEAFF
TRBV2 | . | CATKLVTDNYGYTF
TRBV19 | . | CASAGTDSNQPQHF
TRBV10-3 | . | CAINRDRGSGNTIYF
TRBV9 | . | CASSVGGAFQETQYF
TRBV7-7 | . | CASSPVRARVNVLTF
TRBV6-5 | . | CASSYSLPVDTQYF
TRBV5-4 | once | CASSWDSKTEAFF
TRBV29-1 | . | CSVNEGGNQPQHF
TRBV6-5 | . | CASSTDGNQPQHF